The 7 T cell receptor beta chains reported below all come from one sample, sequenced in a study of CD8 T cells in ankylosing spondylitis. The study, taken as a whole, reports: Seven or eight highly homologous variants formed a TCR beta motif that appeared characteristic of ankylosing spondylitis blood.

The antigens these receptors bind are not known. TCRdb processed the 5' RACE reads anew with MiXCR; each CDR3 protein has one entry. In the table there are 130,000 or so distinct CDR3 sequences, 17% of which are singletons. Sequenced input: blood, either unsorted or a sorted T cell fraction (not recorded which). The receptors shown here come from a male donor with ankylosing spondylitis.

With regard to this clonotype: At one boundary the junction diverges from the germline segment, which might be a read error. J is TRBJ1-1 and V is TRBV18, with TRBD1 matching over 7 bases. The CDR3 runs 14 residues. CDR1 is KGHSH, CDR2 LQKENI, per germline. The DNA of the CDR3 is TGTGGCAGCTCACCAGGGGGGCCGAACACTGAAGCTTTCTTT. Its protein product is CGSSPGGPNTEAFF.

This clonotype was seen a few times. This chain connects TRBV14 to TRBJ1-5; no definite D call. The germline V gene encodes CDR1 SGHDN and CDR2 FVKESK. V lost 7 bases, J lost 5 bases, and 3 bases lay in between. The CDR3 has 10 residues. DNA for the CDR3: TGTGCCAGCAAAGATCAGCCCCAGCATTTT. Translation gives CASKDQPQHF.

This clonotype came up a few times. V is TRBV2 and J is TRBJ2-1; 13 bases fit TRBD2. The germline CDR1 and CDR2 sequences are SNHLY and FYNNEI. The CDR3 totals 15 residues. Trimming took 8 bases from V and 7 from J; bases not matched to a gene: 8. The CDR3 region has the DNA TGTGCCAGCGTCCCGAAGGGACTAGCGGGGAATGAGCAGTTCTTC. Encoded protein: CASVPKGLAGNEQFF.

The genes are TRBV11-2 and TRBJ2-1, with TRBD2 matching over 15 bases. The germline gives CDR1 SGHAT, CDR2 FQNNGV. The V and J ends lost 1 base and 7 bases, in that order; junction bases with no gene match: 5. This CDR3 is built from 17 residues. CDR3 protein: CASSLGTSGRATNEQFF. Written as DNA, the CDR3 is TGTGCCAGCAGCTTAGGGACTAGCGGGAGGGCCACAAATGAGCAGTTCTTC.

The rearrangement uses TRBV2 and TRBJ2-2; D is undetermined. Germline V gene sequence: CDR1 SNHLY, CDR2 FYNNEI. The length of the CDR3 is 12 residues. V lost 2 bases to trimming and J lost 4 bases, with 2 bases between them. As DNA, the CDR3 is TGTGCCAGCAGTGAATCCACCGGGGAGCTGTTTTTT. It translates to CASSESTGELFF.

Only a few counts were recorded for this clonotype. The V gene is TRBV29-1, the J gene TRBJ1-1; D is possibly TRBD1 (6 bases). Germline V gene sequence: CDR1 SQVTM, CDR2 ANQGSEA. The CDR3 covers 14 residues. V lost 6 bases and J lost 4, with 18 bases in between. The CDR3 sequence: CSVTPRGISTEAFF. Here the CDR3 DNA reads TGCAGCGTGACCCCCAGGGGTATCAGCACTGAAGCTTTCTTT.

This clonotype was counted only a few times. The chain uses TRBV7-7 and TRBJ2-5; maybe TRBD2 (6 bases). The V end was cut by 6 bases, the J end by 4 bases, with 18 bases between. CDR1 and CDR2 from the germline V gene are SSHAT and FNYEAQ (reference sequence). The CDR3 is 15 amino acids. CDR3 DNA sequence: TGTGCCAGCAGTCCAACGGCGGGGCAGTTAGAGACCCAGTACTTC. Translating it yields CASSPTAGQLETQYF.